A selection of T cell receptor beta chains follows, all from one sample in a study of cytomegalovirus exposure and HLA in healthy donors. The table came from immunoSEQ multiplex PCR; TCRdb's copy has only in-frame clones and leaves some out. Of tens of thousands of clones in the sample, 90% are singletons; the top ten hold roughly 2.5%. Sequences were obtained from PBMCs. These receptors all stem from a woman younger than 35 in good health and CMV-seronegative. Each CDR3 is given with its conserved first and last residue. The D gene is left open where the match is weak. Only some rows state a clone size, as once, few, many or a class for expanded clones.

TRBJ2-7 NA TRBV27 NA TGTGCCAGCAGTTCCCAAAGCCTGTGGGGCTCCTACGAGCAGTACTTC CASSSQSLWGSYEQYF
TRBJ2-1 NA TRBV5-1 TRBD2 TGCGCCAGCAGCTGGGATTTACTAGCGGCCTCCTACAATGAGCAGTTCTTC CASSWDLLAASYNEQFF
TRBJ1-1 NA TRBV28 TRBD1 TGTGCCAGCAGTTCAAGAGACAGGGCTTCGGCTTTCTTT CASSSRDRASAFF
TRBJ2-5 once TRBV5-4 NA TGTGCCAGCAGCACCCCTAGGAAGGGGGAAGAGACCCAGTACTTC CASSTPRKGEETQYF
TRBJ1-3 NA TRBV6-5 NA TGTGCCAGCAGTTACCGACAGCCCTCTGGAAACACCATATATTTT CASSYRQPSGNTIYF
TRBJ2-1 NA TRBV4-2 TRBD2 TGTGCCAGCAGCCAAAAGGGACTAGCGGACTACAATGAGCAGTTCTTC CASSQKGLADYNEQFF
TRBJ2-3 NA TRBV28 NA TGTGCCAGCAGTTTATGGGGGGGTCGAGGCACAGATACGCAGTATTTT CASSLWGGRGTDTQYF
TRBJ2-7 NA TRBV6-4 TRBD2 TGTGCCAGCAGTGAGCAGGGCGGGAGCTCCTACGAGCAGTACTTC CASSEQGGSSYEQYF
TRBJ2-7 NA TRBV27 NA TGTGCCAGCAGTTTGCACGGGGGCGAGCAGTACTTC CASSLHGGEQYF
TRBJ1-4 NA TRBV6-5 TRBD1 TGTGCCAGCAGTCGGGACAGGGAAAAACTGTTTTTT CASSRDREKLFF
TRBJ2-7 few TRBV7-9 TRBD2 TGTGCCAGCACCCTAGGGGGACTAGCGGGTGAGCAGTACTTC CASTLGGLAGEQYF
TRBJ2-4 NA TRBV28 NA TGTGCCAGCACCCCAGGGGGGGCCAAAAACATTCAGTACTTC CASTPGGAKNIQYF
TRBJ2-1 NA TRBV7-2 NA TGTGCCAGCAGGCCAGCCGGGACTTACAATGAGCAGTTCTTC CASRPAGTYNEQFF
TRBJ1-6 once TRBV7-8 TRBD1 TGTGCCACCAGGGGGAGCTCCTATAATTCACCCCTCCACTTT CATRGSSYNSPLHF
TRBJ2-7 NA TRBV5-4 TRBD2 TGTGCCAGCAGGACTAGCGGGAGAACCTACGAGCAGTACTTC CASRTSGRTYEQYF
TRBJ2-3 NA TRBV19 TRBD2 TGTGCCAGTAGTATAGTGGGGACTAGCGGGCTAGATACGCAGTATTTT CASSIVGTSGLDTQYF
TRBJ1-1 NA TRBV7-2 TRBD1 TGTGCCAGCAGCTTAACTACGGGACAGGTATCTGAAGCTTTCTTT CASSLTTGQVSEAFF